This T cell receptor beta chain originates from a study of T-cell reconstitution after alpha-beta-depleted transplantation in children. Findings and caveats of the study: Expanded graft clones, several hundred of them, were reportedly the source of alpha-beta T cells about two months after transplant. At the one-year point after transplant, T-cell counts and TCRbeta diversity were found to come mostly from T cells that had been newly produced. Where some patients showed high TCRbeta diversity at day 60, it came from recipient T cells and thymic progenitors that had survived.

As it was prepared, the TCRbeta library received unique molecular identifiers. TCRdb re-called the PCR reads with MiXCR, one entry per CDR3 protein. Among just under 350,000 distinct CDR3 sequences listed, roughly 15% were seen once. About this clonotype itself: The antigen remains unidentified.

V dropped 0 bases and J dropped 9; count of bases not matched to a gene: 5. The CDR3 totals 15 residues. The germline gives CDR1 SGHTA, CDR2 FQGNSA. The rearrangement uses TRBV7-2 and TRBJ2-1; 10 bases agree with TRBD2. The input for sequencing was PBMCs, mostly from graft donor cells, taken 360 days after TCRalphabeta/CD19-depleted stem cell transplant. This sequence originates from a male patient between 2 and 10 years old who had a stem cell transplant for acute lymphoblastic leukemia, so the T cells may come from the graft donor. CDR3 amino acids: CASSLAGTSEGEQFF. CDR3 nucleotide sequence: TGTGCCAGCAGCTTAGCGGGGACTAGCGAGGGTGAGCAGTTCTTC.